This TCR beta chain was captured in a study of blood T cell repertoires in COVID-19. Background on the study: Acute-phase and convalescent COVID-19 samples originated in the United States, Italy and Spain. T cells, B-cell-depleted T cells, or PBMCs provided the cDNA or gDNA that served as material.

The J segment lost 4 bases and the V segment lost 5 bases, leaving 4 bases of the junction unmatched. The CDR3 consists of 14 residues. Germline assignment: CDR1 MRHNA and CDR2 SNTAGT. Original data processing: Using reference gene primer amplification, nucleated cell counts were estimated. Sequencing was performed with immunoSEQ multiplex PCR; in TCRdb, only in-frame clones are kept and a portion is missing. V and J calls and clone size come straight from that table; D and trimming were deduced from the DNA. This repertoire shows some 220,000 clones, 80% found once; its top ten account for 7% to 8.5%.

The rearrangement uses TRBV6-4 and TRBJ2-3; 9 bases are shared with TRBD1. This TCR was sampled from a woman aged 65 to 85 with acute or convalescent COVID-19. Source material: peripheral blood. The CDR3 spells CASSFTGGADTQYF. CDR3 coding DNA: TGTGCCAGCAGTTTCACAGGGGGCGCAGATACGCAGTATTTT.